This is a list of T cell receptor beta chains from one sample in a study of Ad26.COV2.S vaccination and SARS-CoV-2 variants. Profiling relied on immunoSEQ multiplex PCR, and the TCRdb table lists in-frame clones only, not all of them. The sample holds around 450,000 clones; about nine tenths are singletons and the top ten take 12%. Sequenced material: peripheral blood, taken in a trial of Ad26.COV2.S vaccine versus placebo. Receptors originate from a person aged 18 to 65 who received the Ad26.COV2.S COVID-19 vaccine or a placebo. CDR3s include the opening cysteine and the closing phenylalanine or tryptophan. The order of the fields is J gene, V gene, clone size, D gene, CDR3 DNA, CDR3 protein. The D gene is left open where the match is weak. A clone size is listed for some rows: how often the clone was seen (once, few, many), or a class if it is expanded.

J gene: TRBJ2-1
V gene: TRBV5-5
clone size: once
D gene: NA
CDR3 DNA: TGTGCCAGCAGCTTGAGCGCTCCCGGCTACAATGAGCAGTTCTTC
CDR3 protein: CASSLSAPGYNEQFF

J gene: TRBJ2-7
V gene: TRBV24-1
clone size: NA
D gene: NA
CDR3 DNA: TGTGCCACCAGTGATTTGCAGGGATACGAGCAGTACTTC
CDR3 protein: CATSDLQGYEQYF

J gene: TRBJ2-3
V gene: TRBV5-4
clone size: NA
D gene: NA
CDR3 DNA: TGTGCCAGCAGCTTGGCGGGCACAGATACGCAGTATTTT
CDR3 protein: CASSLAGTDTQYF

J gene: TRBJ2-7
V gene: TRBV6-4
clone size: NA
D gene: TRBD2
CDR3 DNA: TGTGCCAGCAGTGGGGAGGGGACCTACGAGCAGTACTTC
CDR3 protein: CASSGEGTYEQYF

J gene: TRBJ2-7
V gene: TRBV7-2
clone size: NA
D gene: TRBD2
CDR3 DNA: TGTGCCAGCAGCTTCAAACTAGCGGACAACCCCTACGAGCAGTACTTC
CDR3 protein: CASSFKLADNPYEQYF

J gene: TRBJ1-2
V gene: TRBV2
clone size: NA
D gene: NA
CDR3 DNA: TGTGCCAGCAGTGCCTCCGCAGGAAGGTATGGCTACACCTTC
CDR3 protein: CASSASAGRYGYTF

J gene: TRBJ2-1
V gene: TRBV7-8
clone size: NA
D gene: TRBD2
CDR3 DNA: TGTGCCAGCAATCCCTCGGGAGGGCAATCAAATGAGCAGTTCTTC
CDR3 protein: CASNPSGGQSNEQFF

J gene: TRBJ1-6
V gene: TRBV19
clone size: NA
D gene: NA
CDR3 DNA: TGTGCCAGTAGGTTGGCAAGTTCACCCCTCCACTTT
CDR3 protein: CASRLASSPLHF

J gene: TRBJ2-7
V gene: TRBV28
clone size: NA
D gene: NA
CDR3 DNA: TGTGCCAGTACCTCCGGGGTGACCTACGAGCAGTACTTC
CDR3 protein: CASTSGVTYEQYF

J gene: TRBJ1-2
V gene: TRBV3-1/TRBV3-2
clone size: NA
D gene: TRBD1
CDR3 DNA: TGTGCCAGCAGGGGAACCGGGACAGTCTATGGCTACACCTTC
CDR3 protein: CASRGTGTVYGYTF

J gene: TRBJ2-3
V gene: TRBV30
clone size: NA
D gene: TRBD2
CDR3 DNA: TGTGCCTGGGGACTAGCGGGAGCTCATACGCAGTATTTT
CDR3 protein: CAWGLAGAHTQYF

J gene: TRBJ1-6
V gene: TRBV14
clone size: NA
D gene: NA
CDR3 DNA: TGTGCCAGCAGCCAAAATAAGGGACTTAATTCACCCCTCCACTTT
CDR3 protein: CASSQNKGLNSPLHF

J gene: TRBJ2-1
V gene: TRBV7-8
clone size: NA
D gene: NA
CDR3 DNA: TGTGCCAGCAGCTCCTCCCGCGGGAAGCGGGCCAACAATGAGCAGTTCTTC
CDR3 protein: CASSSSRGKRANNEQFF

J gene: TRBJ2-7
V gene: TRBV7-6
clone size: NA
D gene: TRBD2
CDR3 DNA: TGTGCCAGCAGTTTTAGCGGGAGTTGGTCCTACGAGCAGTACTTC
CDR3 protein: CASSFSGSWSYEQYF

J gene: TRBJ1-5
V gene: TRBV6-2/TRBV6-3
clone size: NA
D gene: TRBD1
CDR3 DNA: TGTGCCAGCAGTCATACAGGGGGAGGTCAGCCCCAGCATTTT
CDR3 protein: CASSHTGGGQPQHF

J gene: TRBJ2-3
V gene: TRBV12-3/TRBV12-4
clone size: NA
D gene: NA
CDR3 DNA: TGTGCCAGCAGTTTGGTCACAGATACGCAGTATTTT
CDR3 protein: CASSLVTDTQYF